This T cell receptor (beta chain) was observed in a study of T cells after yellow fever vaccination. Study-level background: Preparation used SMART-Seq v4 Ultra Low Input for the low-cell-number fractions. General observations from the study: Contaminants from the bulk population, in the form of abundant clonotypes, could be found in FACS-sorted repertoires. Researchers report a weaker secondary response that nonetheless peaked faster, day 5 versus 15.

The 5'RACE template-switching step produced TCR cDNA and added a universal primer site and UMIs. MiXCR, run by TCRdb on the 5' RACE reads, gives a single entry per CDR3 protein. The repertoire holds about 400,000 distinct CDR3 sequences, with roughly 11% as singletons. V shed 4 bases and J 0 bases; nucleotides not matched to a gene: 6. This CDR3 has 16 residues. Looked up from germline, CDR1 is SGHAT and CDR2 is FQNNGV. This clonotype was seen only a few times. Its target is unknown. The genes are TRBV11-2 and TRBJ2-5; 9 bases agree with TRBD2. This receptor was obtained from a man younger than 30 who received the YFV17D yellow fever vaccine. This sample comprised PBMCs, obtained on the day of the first yellow fever vaccination. The CDR3 sequence is CASSSSTSGYQETQYF. CDR3 DNA sequence: TGTGCCAGCAGCTCCTCGACTAGCGGATACCAAGAGACCCAGTACTTC.